The 32 T cell receptor beta chains reported below all come from one sample, sequenced in a study of blood T cell repertoires in COVID-19. Assay: immunoSEQ multiplex PCR; the TCRdb copy retains only in-frame clones and omits some. The table has about 190,000 clones, roughly 80% seen once. The specimen was peripheral blood. These receptors all come from a woman between 45 and 65 years old with acute or convalescent COVID-19.

The chain is built from TRBV5-4 and TRBJ2-5; 12 nucleotides match TRBD1. Unmatched junction bases numbered 10, after V lost 3 bases and J lost 4 bases. The CDR3 is made up of 17 amino acids. Germline CDR1 is SGHNT and CDR2 is YYREEE (reference sequence). CDR3 sequence reads: CASSSGGDRGQGETQYF. The CDR3 nucleotides are TGTGCCAGCAGCTCTGGAGGGGACAGGGGGCAGGGAGAGACCCAGTACTTC.

The chain is built from TRBV19 and TRBJ1-2; D is possibly TRBD1 (5 bases). Germline V CDR1 and CDR2: LNHDA, SQIVND (reference sequence). CDR3 size: 14 residues. Trimming removed 2 bases from V and 6 bases from J, with 13 bases in between. The CDR3 DNA is TGTGCCAGTAGTATACGGGGGGAGCGGCATGGCTACACCTTC. Residues: CASSIRGERHGYTF.

V and J are TRBV2 and TRBJ2-2; D may be TRBD2 (5 bases). The germline V gene has CDR1 SNHLY and CDR2 FYNNEI. This CDR3 has 15 residues. V was shortened by 3 bases and J by 6 bases, with 14 bases between the two germline ends. CDR3 bases: TGTGCCAGCAGTGATGAGGGTCTCGGGTCCGGGGAGCTGTTTTTT. Its protein is CASSDEGLGSGELFF.

The chain uses TRBV5-6 and TRBJ2-5; 10 bases map to TRBD2. V lost 2 bases, J lost 0 bases, and 7 bases stayed unmatched. The CDR3 sequence is 17 residues long. CDR1 and CDR2 (germline): SGHDT, YYEEEE. CDR3 amino acids: CASSFYRLAGHQETQYF. DNA of the CDR3: TGTGCCAGCAGCTTTTATCGACTAGCGGGTCACCAAGAGACCCAGTACTTC.

V is TRBV6-5 and J is TRBJ1-4, with 7 bases identical to TRBD1. This CDR3 has 15 residues. V lost 2 bases and J lost 8; bases outside the gene matches: 8. Per the germline V gene, CDR1 is MNHEY and CDR2 is SVGAGI. For the CDR3, the DNA is TGTGCCAGCAGTTACCGAGGGGGCGCCGGGGAAAAACTGTTTTTT. As protein: CASSYRGGAGEKLFF.

V gene TRBV5-8 combines with J gene TRBJ2-7; D is perhaps TRBD2 (6 bases). The V and J ends lost 2 bases and 5 bases respectively, with 14 bases between them. The germline V gene encodes CDR1 SGHTS and CDR2 YDEGEE. CDR3 length: 14 residues. CDR3: CASSFKRVSDEQYF. CDR3 sequence (DNA): TGTGCCAGCAGCTTCAAGCGGGTGTCTGACGAGCAGTACTTC.

The chain employs TRBV14 and TRBJ2-2; possible D gene TRBD1, 7 bases. Between the trimmed V and J ends, which lost 4 bases and 4 bases, there was a span of 13 bases. The CDR3 covers 15 residues. Germline assignment: CDR1 SGHDN and CDR2 FVKESK. The CDR3 coding sequence is TGTGCCAGCAGCCCCCAGGGGGGACGCACCGGGGAGCTGTTTTTT. As protein: CASSPQGGRTGELFF.

This clone was observed a handful of times. This chain links TRBV28 with TRBJ2-6, with 7 bases identical to TRBD1. CDR3 size: 16 residues. J lost 0 bases, V lost 3 bases, and 2 bases had no gene match. Germline V gene sequence: CDR1 MDHEN, CDR2 SYDVKM. As DNA, the CDR3 is TGTGCCAGCAGTTTGGGACAGCTCTCTGGGGCCAACGTCCTGACTTTC. Translated, it gives CASSLGQLSGANVLTF.

The sample holds a few counts of this clone. The gene calls are TRBV5-5 and TRBJ2-1, with 7 bases lining up with TRBD1. Germline-derived CDR1 and CDR2 are SGHKS and YYEKEE (reference sequence). The CDR3 extends over 17 amino acids. After removal of 0 bases from V and 1 base from J, the junction contained 7 bases not matched to a gene. In DNA, the CDR3 is TGTGCCAGCAGCTTGGCCAGTATCAGGGGGTCCTACAATGAGCAGTTCTTC. Encoded protein: CASSLASIRGSYNEQFF.

This sequence joins TRBV20-1 and TRBJ1-2; no clear D. CDR3 length: 11 amino acids. With 8 bases removed from V and 4 bases from J, the gap between germline ends came to 11 bases. Germline loops: CDR1 DFQATT, CDR2 SNEGSKA (reference sequence). The CDR3 region has the DNA TGCAGTTCCCGAAGCCGCTATGGCTACACCTTC. Translated: CSSRSRYGYTF.

This clone was recorded only once. The chain employs TRBV19 and TRBJ2-3; 9 bases match TRBD2. The CDR3 covers 15 residues. Germline assignment: CDR1 LNHDA and CDR2 SQIVND (reference sequence). The V segment lost 3 bases and the J segment 1 base; nucleotides outside the gene matches: 2. CDR3 protein: CASSIRTSGTDTQYF. The CDR3, as DNA: TGTGCCAGTAGTATCAGGACTAGCGGCACAGATACGCAGTATTTT. Using reference TRBV19 and TRBJ2-3 for the parts outside the CDR3, the full variable domain is DGGITQSPKYLFRKEGQNVTLSCEQNLNHDAMYWYRQDPGQGLRLIYYSQIVNDFQKGDIAEGYSVSREKKESFPLTVTSAQKNPTAFYLCASSIRTSGTDTQYFGPGTRLTVL.

The chain couples TRBV7-9 to TRBJ2-3; D perhaps matches TRBD2 (7 bases). V was clipped by 3 bases and J by 1 base, with 11 bases between them. Germline V CDR1 and CDR2: SEHNR, FQNEAQ (reference sequence). This CDR3 spans 15 amino acids. In nucleotides, the CDR3 is TGTGCCAGCAGCTTGCAAGGGGGGGGCACAGATACGCAGTATTTT. It is translated as CASSLQGGGTDTQYF.

The chain has TRBV2 and TRBJ1-1; 8 bases are shared with TRBD1. The CDR3 is made up of 14 amino acids. Trimming cost V 6 bases and J 6 bases; bases outside gene matches: 9. Germline V CDR1 and CDR2: SNHLY, FYNNEI. The DNA of the CDR3 is TGTGCCAGCAGGTTGACAGGGGAGGGGGCTGAAGCTTTCTTT. This sequence encodes CASRLTGEGAEAFF.

This clone was seen more than once but under ten times. The CDR3 region is CASSYRASGTHEQYF. CDR3 bases: TGTGCCAGCAGTTATAGGGCTAGCGGGACCCACGAGCAGTACTTC. The V and J genes are TRBV6-2 or TRBV6-3 and TRBJ2-7, with TRBD2 matching 9 bases. The CDR3 length is 15 residues. Germline assignment: CDR1 MNHEY and CDR2 SVGEGT. V shed 3 bases, J shed 5 bases, and the junction held 8 bases outside the gene matches.

As DNA, the CDR3 is TGCGCCAGCAGCTTTGGCCGGGAGTTAGGCTACACCTTC. Translated: CASSFGRELGYTF. V and J are TRBV5-1 and TRBJ1-2; D is unresolved. Germline V CDR1 and CDR2: SGHRS, YFSETQ. The CDR3 is 13 residues long. Trimming removed 2 bases from V and 8 bases from J, with 13 bases in between.

The rearrangement links TRBV10-2 to TRBJ1-4; 7 bases are shared with TRBD1. From germline, CDR1 is WSHSY and CDR2 SAAADI. There are 15 residues in the CDR3. The ends lost 7 bases at V and 4 bases at J; junction bases unmatched: 9. The CDR3 DNA reads as TGCGCCAGCAAATTACAGGGGCTTGTTAATGAAAAACTGTTTTTT. This encodes CASKLQGLVNEKLFF.

The chain uses TRBV19 and TRBJ1-5; 7 nucleotides agree with TRBD1. Losses at the gene ends were 7 bases for V and 6 bases for J; bases not matched to a gene: 12. The CDR3 runs to 15 residues. The germline gives CDR1 LNHDA, CDR2 SQIVND (reference sequence). The CDR3 nucleotides read TGTGCCAGTACCTCCATTCAGGGGGGAAGTCAGCCCCAGCATTTT. Translated, it gives CASTSIQGGSQPQHF.

This chain uses TRBV9 with TRBJ1-6; tentative D call: TRBD1 (5 bases). The length of the CDR3 is 14 residues. V lost 0 bases and J 9 bases, leaving 10 bases between the germline ends. Looked up from germline, CDR1 is SGDLS and CDR2 is YYNGEE. The CDR3 reads CASSVAREGSPLHF. The CDR3, as DNA: TGTGCCAGCAGCGTAGCCAGGGAAGGTTCACCCCTCCACTTT.

The chain employs TRBV5-1 and TRBJ2-7, with a weak D call TRBD2 (7 bases). There are 14 residues in the CDR3. V shed 2 bases and J shed 4 bases, with 13 bases lying between them. CDR1 is SGHRS, CDR2 YFSETQ, per germline. The CDR3 reads CASSLQGGVYEQYF. The CDR3 nucleotides are TGCGCCAGCAGCTTACAGGGAGGGGTTTACGAGCAGTACTTC.

This clone was picked up one time. The V call is TRBV18, the J call TRBJ2-3; a weak D match, TRBD2 (7 bases). Germline V gene data show CDR1 as KGHSH and CDR2 as LQKENI. The CDR3 covers 14 residues. V lost 2 bases to trimming and J lost 4 bases, with 10 bases between them. This chain's CDR3 is CASSPRGGSDTQYF. CDR3 sequence (DNA): TGTGCCAGCTCACCAAGGGGGGGTTCAGATACGCAGTATTTT.

V and J are TRBV6-5 and TRBJ1-1, with 8 bases fitting TRBD1. Trimming cost V 5 bases and J 3 bases; bases outside gene matches: 8. Germline loops: CDR1 MNHEY, CDR2 SVGAGI. The CDR3 consists of 15 residues. CDR3 in DNA: TGTGCCAGCAGTACCGGGGGACAGGCCGACACTGAAGCTTTCTTT. Amino acid sequence: CASSTGGQADTEAFF.

This chain joins TRBV7-8 and TRBJ2-5, with TRBD2 matching over 8 bases. The CDR3 length is 14 residues. Germline trimming cut 5 bases from V and 4 bases from J; bases unmatched to any gene: 6. Per the germline V gene, CDR1 is SGHVS and CDR2 is FQNEAQ. The CDR3 loop is CASSPGTSTETQYF. The CDR3 bases are TGTGCCAGCAGCCCCGGGACTAGTACAGAGACCCAGTACTTC.

This clone was counted only a few times. The chain joins TRBV24-1 to TRBJ2-2; tentative D call: TRBD1 (5 bases). CDR1 and CDR2 (germline): KGHDR, SFDVKD. Trimming cost V 9 bases and J 5 bases, with 12 bases left between them. This CDR3 is 13 amino acids long. CDR3: CATSSPGTGELFF. CDR3 in DNA: TGTGCCACCTCCTCACCAGGGACCGGGGAGCTGTTTTTT.

This chain uses TRBV7-2 with TRBJ2-7; D gene uncertain. The germline gives CDR1 SGHTA, CDR2 FQGNSA. The CDR3 is 12 amino acids. The V end lost 0 bases, the J end lost 4 bases, and 4 bases lay between the germline ends. CDR3: CASSLARYEQYF. CDR3 sequence (DNA): TGTGCCAGCAGCTTAGCGCGATACGAGCAGTACTTC.

This clone was seen more than once but under ten times. The chain joins TRBV3-1 (or the pseudogene TRBV3-2) to TRBJ2-1; 9 bases map to TRBD2. Germline V gene data show CDR1 as LGHDT and CDR2 as YNNKEL (reference sequence). Losses at the gene ends were 4 bases for V and 3 bases for J; bases not matched to a gene: 4. The CDR3 contains 15 residues. The CDR3 DNA is TGTGCCAGCAGCCCTAGCGGGGCCTACTACAATGAGCAGTTCTTC. Translated: CASSPSGAYYNEQFF.

The chain combines TRBV5-1 with TRBJ1-2; the match to TRBD1 covers 7 bases. V was pared by 3 bases and J by 4 bases, with 3 bases of the junction left unmatched. The CDR3 consists of 13 residues. Germline V gene lookup returns CDR1 SGHRS and CDR2 YFSETQ. The CDR3 region has the DNA TGCGCCAGCAGCTATTACAGGGGCTATGGCTACACCTTC. Translated: CASSYYRGYGYTF.

This clone appeared a few times. The chain is built from TRBV18 and TRBJ2-3; tentatively, D is TRBD2 (6 bases). Trimming removed 3 bases at V and 0 bases at J, with 19 bases between. This CDR3 contains 18 residues. CDR1 is KGHSH and CDR2 is LQKENI in the germline V gene. DNA for the CDR3: TGTGCCAGCTCACCTATAGGGACTCCACGACCTAGCACAGATACGCAGTATTTT. It encodes CASSPIGTPRPSTDTQYF.

This rearrangement joins TRBV28 to TRBJ2-5; TRBD2 aligns across 10 bases. The CDR3 has 16 amino acids. Germline trimming cut 6 bases from V and 1 base from J; bases unmatched to any gene: 8. From germline, CDR1 is MDHEN and CDR2 SYDVKM. The CDR3 DNA follows: TGTGCCAGCAGCCTAGGGGCTAGCGGGGGCCAAGAGACCCAGTACTTC. Translated: CASSLGASGGQETQYF.

The chain employs TRBV20-1 and TRBJ1-5, with TRBD1 as a possible D gene (6 bases). Between the trimmed V and J ends, which lost 3 bases and 0 bases, there was a span of 21 bases. CDR1 is DFQATT and CDR2 is SNEGSKA in the germline V gene (reference sequence). The CDR3 is 18 residues long. The CDR3 loop is CSASTGPSRSYSNQPQHF. Written as DNA, the CDR3 is TGCAGTGCTAGTACAGGGCCCTCCCGGAGTTATAGCAATCAGCCCCAGCATTTT.

The J gene is TRBJ1-3, the V gene TRBV6-5; 11 bases line up with TRBD1. The CDR3 spans 15 residues. Germline values: CDR1 MNHEY, CDR2 SVGAGI. The V segment lost 10 bases and the J segment 4 bases; nucleotides outside the gene matches: 9. The CDR3 nucleotides read TGTGCCACCAGATCCGGGACAGGGGGAGGAAACACCATATATTTT. It is translated as CATRSGTGGGNTIYF.

This chain uses TRBV12-3 or TRBV12-4 with TRBJ1-4; D remains unclear. This CDR3 region has 12 residues. V lost 0 bases, J lost 7 bases, and 3 bases lay in between. The CDR3 spells CASSLAAEKLFF. The CDR3 coding sequence is TGTGCCAGCAGTTTAGCAGCTGAAAAACTGTTTTTT.

This clone occurred once. The chain has TRBV28 and TRBJ2-1, with no clear D. Germline V gene sequence: CDR1 MDHEN, CDR2 SYDVKM. CDR3 length: 15 amino acids. Trimming removed 1 base at V and 0 bases at J, with 7 bases between. The CDR3 region has the DNA TGTGCCAGCAGTTTATCCAAGAGCTCCTACAATGAGCAGTTCTTC. As protein: CASSLSKSSYNEQFF.